The entry below gives a single T cell receptor beta chain sequence along with its context. The CDR3 extends over 14 amino acids. V was pared by 6 bases and J by 5 bases, with 16 bases between. Germline loops: CDR1 SGHNT, CDR2 YYREEE (reference sequence). This sample is drawn from a study of shared clonotypes between healthy human individuals. Sequencing used immunoSEQ multiplex PCR; TCRdb keeps in-frame clones, though not all of them. The table lists around 2.5 million clones, 80% to 95% of them singletons, with 0.36% in the top ten. This clonotype was sampled from a man aged 18 to 29 in good health. Some clones in this sample may be carry-over from other donors' samples. Sample: naive CD4+ T cells from PBMCs. This sample's subset: CD45RA+ positively selected. This chain joins TRBV5-4 and TRBJ2-3, with D hard to call. This chain's CDR3 is CASTNTRAVDTQYF. The CDR3 nucleotides read TGTGCCAGCACAAACACAAGGGCGGTAGATACGCAGTATTTT.